Detailed here is one T cell receptor beta chain. What it recognizes is unknown. These data come from a study of T-cell memory formation after mild COVID-19. Study conclusions and caveats: Several responding clones turned up in pre-infection memory, indicating that cross-reactive memory may have taken part. Contracting CD4+ clones lay largely in CM and EM, with CD8+ ones residing in EMRA. The authors left the SARS-CoV-2 specificity of second-wave clones peaking on day 37 unconfirmed.

This CDR3 is built from 13 residues. V was clipped by 5 bases and J by 4 bases, with 10 bases between them. Using its own MiXCR run on the 5' RACE reads, TCRdb lists one record per CDR3 protein. The sample consists of more than 300,000 distinct CDR3 sequences, 20% to 25% of them appearing once. The sequence derives from a man aged 18 to 29 who had mild COVID-19 (a few samples of this study predate the infection). Cell type and time point are not known. The chain is built from TRBV12-3 or TRBV12-4 and TRBJ2-3; no definite D call. Specimen: PBMCs or a T cell subset sorted from them (not recorded which). DNA for the CDR3: TGTGCCAGCAGTCGACGCAGTCCAGATACGCAGTATTTT. Protein: CASSRRSPDTQYF.